The TCR beta chain described here comes from a study of blood T cell repertoires in COVID-19. Study overall: PBMCs, B-cell-depleted T cells, or T cells were the source of the cDNA or gDNA that made up the material.

Original handling: It was from reference gene primer amplification that nucleated cell counts were estimated. Sequencing was performed with immunoSEQ multiplex PCR; in TCRdb, only in-frame clones are kept and a portion is missing. That table gives V, J and clone size, and the DNA gave D and trimming. The sample has about 480,000 clones; approximately 91% are singletons. Germline V gene data show CDR1 as LNHNV and CDR2 as YYDKDF (reference sequence). The CDR3 contains 16 residues. The ends were cut back, 3 bases at V and 5 bases at J, with 19 bases in the middle. Those enrolled in Seattle joined during active infection and were followed longitudinally afterward.

The TCR comes from a woman between 50 and 59 years old with COVID-19, enrolled during active disease. The chain couples TRBV15 to TRBJ2-5, with D possibly TRBD1 on 6 matching bases. The sample taken for sequencing was peripheral blood. CDR3 sequence (DNA): TGTGCCACCAGCAGGGGGGCCCCCAATGGCCGCGAGACCCAGTACTTC. It is translated as CATSRGAPNGRETQYF.